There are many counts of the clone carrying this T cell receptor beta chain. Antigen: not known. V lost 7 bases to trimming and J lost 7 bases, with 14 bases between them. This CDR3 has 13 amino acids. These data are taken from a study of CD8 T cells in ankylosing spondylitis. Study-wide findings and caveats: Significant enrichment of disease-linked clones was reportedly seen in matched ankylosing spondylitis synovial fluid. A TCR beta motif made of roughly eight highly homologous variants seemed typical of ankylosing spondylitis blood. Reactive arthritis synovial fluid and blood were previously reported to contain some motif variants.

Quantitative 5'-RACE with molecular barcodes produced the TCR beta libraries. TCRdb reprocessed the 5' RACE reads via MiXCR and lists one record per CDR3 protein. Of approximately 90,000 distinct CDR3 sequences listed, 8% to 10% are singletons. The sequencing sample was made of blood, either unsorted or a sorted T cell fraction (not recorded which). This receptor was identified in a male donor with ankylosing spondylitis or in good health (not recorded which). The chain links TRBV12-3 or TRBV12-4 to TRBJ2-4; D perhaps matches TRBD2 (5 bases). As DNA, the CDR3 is TGTGCCAGCACCGAACTAGTCTCGAACATTCAGTACTTC. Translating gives CASTELVSNIQYF.